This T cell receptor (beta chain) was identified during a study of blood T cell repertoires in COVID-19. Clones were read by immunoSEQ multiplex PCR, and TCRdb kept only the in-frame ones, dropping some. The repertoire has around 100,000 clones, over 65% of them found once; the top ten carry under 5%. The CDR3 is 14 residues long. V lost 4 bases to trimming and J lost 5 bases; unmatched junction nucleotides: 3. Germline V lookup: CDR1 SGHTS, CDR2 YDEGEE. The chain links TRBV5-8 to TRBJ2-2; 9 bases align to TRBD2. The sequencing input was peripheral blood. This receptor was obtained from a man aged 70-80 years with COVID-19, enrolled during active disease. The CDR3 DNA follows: TGTGCCAGCAGCCTAGGACTAGCGACCGGGGAGCTGTTTTTT. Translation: CASSLGLATGELFF.